The 27 T cell receptor beta chains below were found in one sample sequenced in a study of shared clonotypes between healthy human individuals. Assay: immunoSEQ multiplex PCR; the TCRdb copy retains only in-frame clones and omits some. The sample consists of fewer than 2.5 million clones, 93% of them appearing once. Sequencing used naive CD4+ T cells from PBMCs. Subset meaning: CD45RA+ positively selected. The receptor source for this set is a man between 18 and 35 years old in good health. Some clones in this sample may be carry-over from other donors' samples.

This sequence joins TRBV9 and TRBJ1-3; 8 nucleotides line up with TRBD1. After removal of 0 bases from V and 2 bases from J, the junction contained 4 bases not matched to a gene. CDR3 size: 16 residues. From germline, CDR1 is SGDLS and CDR2 YYNGEE. As DNA, the CDR3 is TGTGCCAGCAGCGTAGGGACAGGGTACACTGGAAACACCATATATTTT. Translating it yields CASSVGTGYTGNTIYF.

Here the CDR3 reads CSVGGRPGIVEAFF. CDR3 sequence (DNA): TGCAGCGTTGGGGGACGTCCAGGGATCGTTGAAGCTTTCTTT. This chain uses TRBV29-1 with TRBJ1-1; possibly TRBD1 for D (5 bases). The CDR3 has 14 amino acids. The V end was cut by 4 bases, the J end by 7 bases, with 19 bases between. Germline values: CDR1 SQVTM, CDR2 ANQGSEA.

V gene TRBV7-9 combines with J gene TRBJ1-1; tentatively, D is TRBD1 (6 bases). This CDR3 is 16 amino acids long. The V gene's germline CDR1 is SEHNR and CDR2 FQNEAQ (reference sequence). Trimming left V 5 bases short and J 1 base short, with 17 bases between. Here the CDR3 DNA reads TGTGCCAGCAGCGCCCTGGGAGGGGGAGGGAACACTGAAGCTTTCTTT. This sequence encodes CASSALGGGGNTEAFF.

The chain combines TRBV14 with TRBJ2-7, with TRBD1 as a possible D gene (5 bases). Germline CDR1 and CDR2: SGHDN and FVKESK. The CDR3 consists of 17 residues. V dropped 3 bases and J dropped 6 bases, with 24 bases sitting between them. The CDR3 DNA reads as TGTGCCAGCAGCCAGCCAGGTGGGGCAGCCCCCTTCGGCGAGCAGTACTTC. Translated: CASSQPGGAAPFGEQYF.

The chain joins TRBV11-3 to TRBJ2-3; 9 bases map to TRBD1. The germline V gene encodes CDR1 SGHNT and CDR2 YENEEA. This CDR3 comprises 14 residues. V gave up 5 bases and J gave up 5 bases; unmatched junction bases: 5. The CDR3 loop is CASSRDRAGDTQYF. As DNA, the CDR3 is TGTGCCAGCAGCAGGGACAGGGCGGGAGATACGCAGTATTTT.

The V call is TRBV5-4, the J call TRBJ1-6; no firm D call. The CDR3 totals 16 residues. In germline, CDR1 is SGHNT, CDR2 YYREEE (reference sequence). V lost 3 bases to trimming and J lost 3 bases, with 13 bases between them. The CDR3 sequence: CASSSPSPGYNSPLHF. The CDR3 coding sequence is TGTGCCAGCAGCTCCCCCTCCCCTGGCTATAATTCACCCCTCCACTTT.

This chain connects TRBV28 to TRBJ2-1, with D possibly being TRBD1 (6 bases). The length of the CDR3 is 19 residues. Germline CDR1 and CDR2: MDHEN and SYDVKM. The ends were cut back, 6 bases at V and 0 bases at J, with 24 bases in the middle. The CDR3 spells CASSPPTTGSIFSYNEQFF. In DNA, the CDR3 is TGTGCCAGCAGCCCCCCAACAACAGGGAGCATTTTCTCCTACAATGAGCAGTTCTTC.

The chain uses TRBV19 and TRBJ1-5, with 10 nucleotides matching TRBD1. V gave up 6 bases and J gave up 4 bases; unmatched junction bases: 6. The CDR3 sequence is 15 residues long. Germline-derived CDR1 and CDR2 are LNHDA and SQIVND (reference sequence). The CDR3 DNA is TGTGCCAGTAGGGAAAGACAGGGGGCGAATCAGCCCCAGCATTTT. It codes for CASRERQGANQPQHF.

DNA for the CDR3: TGCGCCAGCAGCGTACAGGGGGCGATCTACGAGCAGTACTTC. It is translated as CASSVQGAIYEQYF. V gene TRBV5-1 combines with J gene TRBJ2-7, with 9 bases aligning to TRBD1. CDR1 and CDR2 (germline): SGHRS, YFSETQ. The CDR3 totals 14 residues. Unmatched junction bases numbered 5, after V lost 4 bases and J lost 3 bases. The entire variable domain, with the rest obtained from reference TRBV5-1 and TRBJ2-7, is as follows: KAGVTQTPRYLIKTRGQQVTLSCSPISGHRSVSWYQQTPGQGLQFLFEYFSETQRNKGNFPGRFSGRQFSNSRSEMNVSTLELGDSALYLCASSVQGAIYEQYFGPGTRLTVT.

The chain couples TRBV6-5 to TRBJ1-3, with D tentatively TRBD1 (5 bases). CDR1 is MNHEY, CDR2 SVGAGI, per germline. The CDR3 totals 15 residues. V lost 7 bases to trimming and J lost 1 base, with 14 bases between them. The CDR3 protein is CASTKKGSSGNTIYF. In nucleotides, the CDR3 is TGTGCCAGCACTAAAAAGGGGAGTTCTGGAAACACCATATATTTT.

Concerning this clone: This specimen includes other DNA sequences encoding the same CDR3. V gene TRBV7-2 combines with J gene TRBJ2-5; the match to TRBD1 covers 8 bases. The CDR3 has 15 amino acids. Germline CDR1 reads SGHTA; CDR2 reads FQGNSA. V lost 4 bases and J lost 4; bases outside the gene matches: 8. The CDR3 DNA reads as TGTGCCAGCAGCTCTCGAACAGGGGGAGGAGAGACCCAGTACTTC. This encodes CASSSRTGGGETQYF.

The V and J genes are TRBV19 and TRBJ2-2, with D possibly TRBD2 on 7 matching bases. Trimming left V 9 bases short and J 2 bases short, with 16 bases between. The germline V gene has CDR1 LNHDA and CDR2 SQIVND (reference sequence). The CDR3 sequence is 15 residues long. CDR3 bases: TGTGCCAGCTACCGGGGGGCCCGTAACACCGGGGAGCTGTTTTTT. Translated, it gives CASYRGARNTGELFF.

V and J are TRBV19 and TRBJ2-1, with 7 bases lining up with TRBD2. CDR3 length equals 14 residues. The germline V gene has CDR1 LNHDA and CDR2 SQIVND (reference sequence). The V and J ends lost 6 bases and 4 bases, in that order; junction bases with no gene match: 6. The CDR3 here is CASSRDGRYNEQFF. In DNA form, the CDR3 reads TGTGCCAGTAGCAGGGACGGGAGGTACAATGAGCAGTTCTTC.

The chain recombines TRBV18 with TRBJ2-2, with a possible D match to TRBD2 (6 bases). The V gene's germline CDR1 is KGHSH and CDR2 LQKENI. Trimming removed 5 bases at V and 5 bases at J, with 9 bases between. The length of the CDR3 is 13 residues. The CDR3 sequence: CASSTGTTGELFF. CDR3 nucleotide sequence: TGTGCCAGCTCAACTGGGACTACCGGGGAGCTGTTTTTT.

Concerning this clone: Other DNA sequences in this specimen translate into the identical CDR3. The V and J genes are TRBV9 and TRBJ1-5; D perhaps matches TRBD1 (5 bases). This CDR3 has 14 amino acids. CDR1 is SGDLS and CDR2 is YYNGEE in the germline V gene. Deletions cut 0 bases from V and 5 bases from J, with 9 bases between. The CDR3 DNA sequence: TGTGCCAGCAGCGTAGCTGGAGGGGATCAGCCCCAGCATTTT. Protein product: CASSVAGGDQPQHF.

The chain combines TRBV7-2 with TRBJ1-1, with 8 bases fitting TRBD1. The germline V gene has CDR1 SGHTA and CDR2 FQGNSA. This CDR3 is built from 15 residues. V lost 2 bases to trimming and J lost 1 base; unmatched junction nucleotides: 3. The CDR3 coding sequence is TGTGCCAGCAGCTTAACAGGGGGTACGAACACTGAAGCTTTCTTT. This encodes CASSLTGGTNTEAFF.

The chain uses TRBV4-2 and TRBJ2-5; D possibly corresponds to TRBD1 (7 bases). Germline V CDR1 and CDR2: LGHNA, YNFKEQ. The CDR3 runs to 17 residues. V was trimmed by 2 bases and J by 4 bases, leaving 20 bases between them. The CDR3 region is CASSQSPSFQGGETQYF. CDR3 coding DNA: TGTGCCAGCAGCCAATCCCCCAGTTTCCAGGGGGGAGAGACCCAGTACTTC.

V gene TRBV7-2 combines with J gene TRBJ1-2; D is unclear. From germline, CDR1 is SGHTA and CDR2 FQGNSA. Trimming removed 5 bases from V and 5 bases from J, with 12 bases in between. The CDR3 contains 13 residues. This CDR3 reads CASSPGVVYGYTF. CDR3 DNA sequence: TGTGCCAGCAGCCCTGGGGTAGTATATGGCTACACCTTC.

The chain carries TRBV28 and TRBJ2-1; the match to TRBD2 covers 12 bases. Germline trimming cut 4 bases from V and 4 bases from J; bases unmatched to any gene: 5. The CDR3 is made up of 16 amino acids. CDR1 is MDHEN, CDR2 SYDVKM, per germline. CDR3 in amino acids: CASSSGLAGRYNEQFF. Written as DNA, the CDR3 is TGTGCCAGCAGTTCGGGACTAGCGGGCCGTTACAATGAGCAGTTCTTC.

The chain has TRBV2 and TRBJ2-7; 12 nucleotides agree with TRBD1. Germline values: CDR1 SNHLY, CDR2 FYNNEI. The J segment lost 6 bases and the V segment lost 9 bases, leaving 6 bases of the junction unmatched. The CDR3 extends over 13 amino acids. Here the CDR3 reads CASTGQGASEQYF. The CDR3 nucleotides read TGTGCCAGTACGGGACAGGGGGCCTCCGAGCAGTACTTC.

The genes are TRBV7-3 and TRBJ2-3; tentatively, D is TRBD1 (5 bases). Germline V gene data show CDR1 as SGHTA and CDR2 as FQGTGA. This CDR3 region has 13 residues. V was clipped by 5 bases and J by 4 bases, with 10 bases between them. CDR3 DNA sequence: TGTGCCAGCAGCACCCAGGGCGCAGATACGCAGTATTTT. Translating gives CASSTQGADTQYF.

This clone was seen once. CDR3 amino acids: CASSLGTTSGANVLTF. The CDR3 bases are TGTGCCAGCAGCTTAGGCACAACCTCTGGGGCCAACGTCCTGACTTTC. The gene calls are TRBV11-2 and TRBJ2-6, with D uncertain. The CDR3 is 16 amino acids. CDR1 is SGHAT, CDR2 FQNNGV, per germline. The V end was cut by 1 base, the J end by 0 bases, with 7 bases between. Supplemented by reference TRBV11-2 and TRBJ2-6, the full variable domain reads EAGVAQSPRYKIIEKRQSVAFWCNPISGHATLYWYQQILGQGPKLLIQFQNNGVVDDSQLPKDRFSAERLKGVDSTLKIQPAKLEDSAVYLCASSLGTTSGANVLTFGAGSRLTVL.

The V gene is TRBV20-1, the J gene TRBJ2-1; 7 nucleotides line up with TRBD2. The CDR3 sequence is 10 residues long. Germline loops: CDR1 DFQATT, CDR2 SNEGSKA (reference sequence). With V trimmed by 6 bases and J by 10 bases, 3 bases remained unmatched. DNA for the CDR3: TGCAGTGCCCAGCGGGAAGAGCAGTTCTTC. It is translated as CSAQREEQFF.

The chain links TRBV5-1 to TRBJ2-5, with 7 bases lining up with TRBD1. The CDR3 runs to 13 residues. Losses at the gene ends were 3 bases for V and 7 bases for J; bases not matched to a gene: 6. The germline gives CDR1 SGHRS, CDR2 YFSETQ. CDR3 region: CASSSQGSGTQYF. The DNA of the CDR3 is TGCGCCAGCAGCTCACAGGGGTCGGGGACCCAGTACTTC.

J is TRBJ1-1 and V is TRBV7-8, with D hard to call. Germline V CDR1 and CDR2: SGHVS, FQNEAQ. Trimming cost V 11 bases and J 0 bases, with 16 bases left between them. The CDR3 spans 14 residues. Written as DNA, the CDR3 is TGTGCCTCCGGCCCGGGGAGGTTGAACACTGAAGCTTTCTTT. Protein product: CASGPGRLNTEAFF.

The chain has TRBV30 and TRBJ2-3; 8 bases fit TRBD2. The germline V gene encodes CDR1 GTSNPN and CDR2 SVGIG (reference sequence). V dropped 4 bases and J dropped 2; count of bases not matched to a gene: 11. This CDR3 is built from 16 residues. Here the CDR3 reads CAWTRGVAGNTDTQYF. The CDR3 bases are TGTGCCTGGACCCGCGGGGTAGCGGGGAACACAGATACGCAGTATTTT.

This clone was observed once. The rearrangement joins TRBV20-1 to TRBJ1-2, with D perhaps TRBD1 (5 bases). This CDR3 has 11 residues. V lost 5 bases, J lost 8 bases, and 12 bases lay in between. The V gene's germline CDR1 is DFQATT and CDR2 SNEGSKA (reference sequence). CDR3 in amino acids: CSAARGVGYTF. The CDR3 nucleotides read TGCAGTGCTGCCCGAGGGGTCGGCTACACCTTC.